Listed below are T cell receptor beta chains from one sample, sequenced in a study of STAT5B mutations in CD4+ large granular lymphocyte leukemia. Libraries were prepared by immunoSEQ multiplex PCR; TCRdb keeps only in-frame clonotypes and omits some of them. Of about 21,000 clones in the sample, roughly 65% were seen once. Sample: CD4+ T cells from blood buffy coats. The receptors were sampled from a human donor in good health. Each CDR3 is given with its conserved first and last residue. D genes are given only for firm matches. Rows give clone size only sometimes, using once, few, many, or a class for an expanded clone.

D,J,V,size,DNA,CDR3
NA,TRBJ2-1,TRBV6-5,NA,TGTGCCAGCAGTCCTCAGGGCTTAGGCTACAATGAGCAGTTCTTC,CASSPQGLGYNEQFF
TRBD2,TRBJ2-1,TRBV4-1,NA,TGCGCCAGCAGCCCCCAGCGGGGGGAGAATGAGCAGTTCTTC,CASSPQRGENEQFF
NA,TRBJ1-1,TRBV10-2,once,TGCGCCAGCAGTGAGTCGAAGGGGTCGACTTTCTTT,CASSESKGSTFF
NA,TRBJ2-5,TRBV5-5,NA,TGTGCCAGCAGCCGGGACACTTTGGGGGAGACCCAGTACTTC,CASSRDTLGETQYF
TRBD1,TRBJ2-3,TRBV19,NA,TGTGCCAGTAGCCCTATTGACAGGGATGTAGATACGCAGTATTTT,CASSPIDRDVDTQYF
TRBD2,TRBJ2-1,TRBV27,NA,TGTGCCAGCAGTTCCCTAGCGGGAGGGTACAATGAGCAGTTCTTC,CASSSLAGGYNEQFF
NA,TRBJ2-1,TRBV5-1,NA,TGCGCCAGCAGCTTTCAGGGGCCCGCCTACAATGAGCAGTTCTTC,CASSFQGPAYNEQFF
NA,TRBJ1-1,TRBV30,few,TGTGCCTGGAACGCAGGGGTTAACACTGAAGCTTTCTTT,CAWNAGVNTEAFF
TRBD2,TRBJ2-1,TRBV2,NA,TGTGCCAGCAGTGATCACCAGCGGGGGTATTACAATGAGCAGTTCTTC,CASSDHQRGYYNEQFF
NA,TRBJ2-7,TRBV12-5,NA,TGTGCTAGTGGTGGCTCCTACGAGCAGTACTTC,CASGGSYEQYF
NA,TRBJ2-7,TRBV7-7,NA,TGTGCTAGCAGCTTAAATTGGGGTTCCTACGAGCAGTACTTC,CASSLNWGSYEQYF
TRBD1,TRBJ1-3,TRBV10-3,NA,TGTGCCATCAGTCCCATGACAGGGTCTGGAAACACCATATATTTT,CAISPMTGSGNTIYF